This TCR beta chain was observed in a study of OX40 agonist ivuxolimab in advanced cancers. Notes on the research overall: Ivuxolimab, which targeted the costimulatory receptor OX40 (CD134), was an agonistic, fully human IgG2 monoclonal antibody. In the dose-escalation cohort, approximately 83% of patients were male, and the mean age was 60 years with a range of about 20 to 90. The paper reports the monotherapy dose-escalation portion (N of about 50 patients) of the phase I ivuxolimab trial. Partial responses were achieved by three dose-escalation patients, of whom one had hepatocellular carcinoma and two had cutaneous melanoma. Of the approximately 53 patients in dose escalation, around 19 had hepatocellular carcinoma, around 15 had melanoma, 9 had renal cell carcinoma and 9 had head and neck cancer. Prior anti-PD-1, anti-PD-L1 or anti-CTLA-4 therapy was permitted, and 35% to 40% of dose-escalation patients had received checkpoint inhibitors. Intravenous ivuxolimab was administered to patients every 2 weeks at six dose levels: 0.01, 0.1, 0.3, 1.5, 3 and 10 mg/kg. Peripheral TCRbeta sequencing aimed to test whether ivuxolimab altered TCR sequence diversity and caused clonal T-cell expansion.

As regards this clone: It has no known antigen specificity. Base quality data are lacking; no much larger clone is found one base away.

Broad study findings and their caveats: Low levels of normalized T-cell clonal expansion were also seen in some patients who did not respond. In partial responders in the 0.1-3.0 mg/kg groups, normalized peripheral clonal expansion was found to be among the lowest, especially among CD8+ T cells. Which antigens the clonally expanded peripheral T cells were specific for was not determined. At doses of 0.1 to 3.0 mg/kg, clonal expansion of both CD4+ and CD8+ T cells in blood was seen between baseline and week 6. After ivuxolimab, CD8+ T cells had more expanded clones than CD4+ T cells on average.

The trial excluded patients who had a history of autoimmune disease or who were on systemic immunosuppression. Peripheral blood for TCR sequencing was collected from all dose cohorts at baseline, on cycle 4 day 1, and on cycle 7 day 1. The samples were drawn from a first-in-human, open-label, multicenter phase I dose-escalation trial of ivuxolimab. Adults with locally advanced or metastatic head and neck squamous cell, hepatocellular, melanoma or renal cell carcinoma were enrolled in the trial. CD4+ and CD8+ T cells were sorted separately from peripheral blood before TCR sequencing. Genomic DNA was extracted from sorted cells for sequencing of the TCRbeta CDR3 region. The immunoSEQ Assay was used for sequencing of TCRbeta CDR3 regions. The immuneACCESS repertoire file appears here via TCRdb, limited to in-frame rearrangements. These files lack a portion of the clones; in checked studies, under half of the deficit traces to unresolved V genes, and the cause of the others is not known. The sample table shows approximately 76,000 clones, and roughly 85% are seen once. The leading ten clones occupy 0.61% of the sample.

The trim is 3 bases for V and 7 bases for J, with a gap of 12 bases between the germline ends. From the cysteine up to the phenylalanine, the CDR3 has a length of 12 residues. The only DNA kept is the CDR3, 36 bases in frame from the first base. CDR1 and CDR2, looked up from the germline V gene (reference sequence), are GTSNPN and SVGIG. This clonotype was sampled from an adult with an advanced solid tumor such as melanoma, head and neck, liver or kidney cancer. The chain links TRBV30 with TRBJ1-2, and TRBD1 may be the D gene, going by 6 matching bases. The starting material was CD4+ or CD8+ T cells sorted from blood, obtained in a trial of the OX40 agonist ivuxolimab. This receptor carries the CDR3 CAWSPRTAGYTF. The bases are TGTGCCTGGAGCCCGAGGACAGCTGGCTACACCTTC.